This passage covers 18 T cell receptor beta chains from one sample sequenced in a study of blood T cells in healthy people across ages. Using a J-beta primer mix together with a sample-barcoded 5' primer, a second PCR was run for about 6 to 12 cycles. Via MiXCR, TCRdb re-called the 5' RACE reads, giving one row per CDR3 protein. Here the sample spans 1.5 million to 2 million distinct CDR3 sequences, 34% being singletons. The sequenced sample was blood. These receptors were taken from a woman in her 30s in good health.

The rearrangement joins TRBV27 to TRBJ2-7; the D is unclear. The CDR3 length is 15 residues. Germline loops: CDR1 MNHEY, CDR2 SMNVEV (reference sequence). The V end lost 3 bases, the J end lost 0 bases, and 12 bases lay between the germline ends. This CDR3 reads CASSFGPTGSYEQYF. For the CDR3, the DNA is TGTGCCAGCAGTTTCGGACCAACCGGCTCCTACGAGCAGTACTTC.

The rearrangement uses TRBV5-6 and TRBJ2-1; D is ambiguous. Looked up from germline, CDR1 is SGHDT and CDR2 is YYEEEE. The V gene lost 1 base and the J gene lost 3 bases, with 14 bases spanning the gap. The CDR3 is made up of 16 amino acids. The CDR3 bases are TGTGCCAGCAGCTTGAATCCTACAGCTCGCTACAATGAGCAGTTCTTC. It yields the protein CASSLNPTARYNEQFF.

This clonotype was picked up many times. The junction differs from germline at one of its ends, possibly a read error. In DNA, the CDR3 is TGTGCCAGCAGCTTAGAGCAGGGGAACTATGGCTACACCTTC. This codes for CASSLEQGNYGYTF. V usage is TRBV5-1 and J usage is TRBJ1-2; weak D call: TRBD1 (6 bases). The CDR3 has 14 amino acids. Germline CDR1 and CDR2: SGHRS and YFSETQ.

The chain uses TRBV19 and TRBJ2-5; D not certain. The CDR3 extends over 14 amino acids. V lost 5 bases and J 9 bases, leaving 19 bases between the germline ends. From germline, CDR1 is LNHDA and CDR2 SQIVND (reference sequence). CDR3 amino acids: CASSSMGGIQAQYF. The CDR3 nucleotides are TGTGCCAGTAGTTCAATGGGCGGCATTCAGGCCCAGTACTTC.

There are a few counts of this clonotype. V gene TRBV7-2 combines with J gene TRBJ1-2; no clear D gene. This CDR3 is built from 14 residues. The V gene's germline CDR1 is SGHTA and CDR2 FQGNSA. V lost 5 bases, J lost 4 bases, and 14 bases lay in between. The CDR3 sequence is CASSPGVGFYGYTF. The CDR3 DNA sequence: TGTGCCAGCAGCCCAGGAGTGGGGTTCTATGGCTACACCTTC.

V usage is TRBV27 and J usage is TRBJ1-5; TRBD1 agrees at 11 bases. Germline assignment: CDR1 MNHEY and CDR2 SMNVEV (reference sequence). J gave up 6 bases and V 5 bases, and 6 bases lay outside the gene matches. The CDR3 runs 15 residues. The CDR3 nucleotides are TGTGCCAGCAGTCCGGACAGGGGGCATCCTCAGCCCCAGCATTTT. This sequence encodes CASSPDRGHPQPQHF.

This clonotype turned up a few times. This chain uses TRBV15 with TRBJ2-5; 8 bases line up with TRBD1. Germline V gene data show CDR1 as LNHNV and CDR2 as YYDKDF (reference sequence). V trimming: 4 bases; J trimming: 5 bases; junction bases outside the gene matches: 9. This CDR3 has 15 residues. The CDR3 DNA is TGTGCCACCAGCAAAGGACGGACAGGGAGGGAGACCCAGTACTTC. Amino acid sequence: CATSKGRTGRETQYF. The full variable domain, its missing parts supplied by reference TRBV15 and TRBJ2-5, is DAMVIQNPRYQVTQFGKPVTLSCSQTLNHNVMYWYQQKSSQAPKLLFHYYDKDFNNEADTPDNFQSRRPNTSFCFLDIRSPGLGDTAMYLCATSKGRTGRETQYFGPGTRLLVL.

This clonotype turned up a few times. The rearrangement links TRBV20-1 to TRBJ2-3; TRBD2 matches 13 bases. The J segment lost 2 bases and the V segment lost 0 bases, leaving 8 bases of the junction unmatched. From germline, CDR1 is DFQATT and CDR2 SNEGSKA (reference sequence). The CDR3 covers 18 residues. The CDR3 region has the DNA TGCAGTGCTAGAGATCTACGACTAGCGGGGGGTTTCACAGATACGCAGTATTTT. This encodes CSARDLRLAGGFTDTQYF.

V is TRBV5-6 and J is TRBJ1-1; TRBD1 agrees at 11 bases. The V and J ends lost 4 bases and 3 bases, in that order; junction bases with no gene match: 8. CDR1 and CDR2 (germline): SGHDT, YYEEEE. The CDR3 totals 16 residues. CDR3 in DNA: TGTGCCAGCAGCGCGGACAGGGGGCGCGGAGACACTGAAGCTTTCTTT. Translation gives CASSADRGRGDTEAFF.

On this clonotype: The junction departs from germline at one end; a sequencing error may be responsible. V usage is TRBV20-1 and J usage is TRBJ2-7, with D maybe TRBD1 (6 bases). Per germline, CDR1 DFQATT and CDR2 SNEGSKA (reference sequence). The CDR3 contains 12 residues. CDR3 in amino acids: CRATGQSYEQYF. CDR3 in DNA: TGCAGGGCTACCGGACAGTCCTACGAGCAGTACTTC.

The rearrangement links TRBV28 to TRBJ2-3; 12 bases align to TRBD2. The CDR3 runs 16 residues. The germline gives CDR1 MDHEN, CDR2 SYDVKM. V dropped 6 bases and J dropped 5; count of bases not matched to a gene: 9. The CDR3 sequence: CASRTPSGRAGDTQYF. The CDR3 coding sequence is TGTGCCAGCAGGACTCCTAGCGGGAGGGCCGGAGATACGCAGTATTTT. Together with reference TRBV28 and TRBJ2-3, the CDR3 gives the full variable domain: DVKVTQSSRYLVKRTGEKVFLECVQDMDHENMFWYRQDPGLGLRLIYFSYDVKMKEKGDIPEGYSVSREKKERFSLILESASTNQTSMYLCASRTPSGRAGDTQYFGPGTRLTVL.

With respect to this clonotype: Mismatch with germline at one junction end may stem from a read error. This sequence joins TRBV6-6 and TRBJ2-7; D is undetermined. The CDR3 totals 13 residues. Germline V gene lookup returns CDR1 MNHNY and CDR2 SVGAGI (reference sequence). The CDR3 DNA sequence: TGTGCCGGCAGTTCGGACGGCCTCTACGAGCAGTACTTC. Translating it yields CAGSSDGLYEQYF.

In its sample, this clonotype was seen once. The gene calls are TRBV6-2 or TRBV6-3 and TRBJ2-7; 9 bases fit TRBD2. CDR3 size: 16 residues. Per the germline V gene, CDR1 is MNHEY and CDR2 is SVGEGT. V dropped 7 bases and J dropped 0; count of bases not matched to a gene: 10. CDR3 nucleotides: TGTGCCAGCACCTCAGAAGCTAGCGGGACCTCCTACGAGCAGTACTTC. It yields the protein CASTSEASGTSYEQYF.

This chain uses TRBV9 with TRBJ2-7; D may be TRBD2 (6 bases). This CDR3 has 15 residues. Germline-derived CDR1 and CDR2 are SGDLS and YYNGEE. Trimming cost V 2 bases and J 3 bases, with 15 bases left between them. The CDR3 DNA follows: TGTGCCAGCAGCGTGGAGGGCACCGAGAGCTACGAGCAGTACTTC. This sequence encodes CASSVEGTESYEQYF.

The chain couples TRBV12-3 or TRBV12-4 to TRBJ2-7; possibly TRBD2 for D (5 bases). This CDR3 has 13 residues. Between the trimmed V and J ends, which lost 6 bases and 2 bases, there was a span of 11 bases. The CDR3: CASRFGKAYEQYF. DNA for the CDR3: TGTGCCAGCAGGTTCGGGAAAGCCTACGAGCAGTACTTC.

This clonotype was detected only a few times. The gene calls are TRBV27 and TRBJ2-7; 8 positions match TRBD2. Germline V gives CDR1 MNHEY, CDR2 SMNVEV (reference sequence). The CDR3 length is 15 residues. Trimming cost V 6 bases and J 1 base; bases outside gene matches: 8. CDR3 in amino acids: CASSPSGSGSYEQYF. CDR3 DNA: TGTGCCAGCAGCCCAAGCGGGAGTGGTTCCTACGAGCAGTACTTC.

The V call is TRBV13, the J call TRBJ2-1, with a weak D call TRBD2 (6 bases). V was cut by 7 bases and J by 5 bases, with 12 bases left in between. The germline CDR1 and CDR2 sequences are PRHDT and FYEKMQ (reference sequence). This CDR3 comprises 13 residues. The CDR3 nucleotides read TGTGCCAGCACCCTAGGGACTGACAATGAGCAGTTCTTC. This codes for CASTLGTDNEQFF.

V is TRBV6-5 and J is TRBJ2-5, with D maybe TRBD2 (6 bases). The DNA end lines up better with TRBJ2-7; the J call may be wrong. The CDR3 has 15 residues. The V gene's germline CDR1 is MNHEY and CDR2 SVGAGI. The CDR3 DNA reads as TGTGCCAGCAGTTACTCGGCTAGCGCCCGGAGCGAGCAGTACTTC. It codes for CASSYSASARSEQYF.